This TCR beta chain originates from a study of naive and memory T cell subsets. Germline CDR1 reads MNHEY; CDR2 reads SVGAGI. This CDR3 region has 12 residues. Deletions cut 6 bases from V and 7 bases from J, with 7 bases between. The beta constant-region primer was an equimolar mix of two oligonucleotides covering TRBC1 and TRBC2. Ligated cDNA was amplified by four rounds of PCR with nested alpha and beta constant-region primers and SP2. TCRdb ran MiXCR on the UMI-ligation and nested PCR reads and lists one entry per CDR3 protein. The data show about 18,000 distinct CDR3 sequences, approximately 9.4% seen once. This clonotype was seen a few times.

The receptor was isolated from a human donor in good health. The sample comprised central memory CD8+ T cells from blood. This chain joins TRBV6-5 and TRBJ1-6; D not certain. The CDR3 nucleotides read TGTGCCAGCAGCAACAGAAATTCACCCCTCCACTTT. This sequence encodes CASSNRNSPLHF.